One T cell receptor (beta chain) is described in this entry. CDR1 and CDR2 (germline): SGHVS, FQNEAQ. The CDR3 runs to 16 residues. V was shortened by 5 bases and J by 0 bases, with 16 bases between the two germline ends. Original handling: Nucleated cell number was recorded as an estimate derived from reference gene primer amplification. Only in-frame clones appear in the TCRdb table, and some are missing; sequencing was by immunoSEQ multiplex PCR. The V and J calls and clone size are taken from that table; D and trimming were inferred from the DNA. In the table there are approximately 180,000 clones, approximately 85% of which are singletons. The data were obtained in a study of blood T cell repertoires in COVID-19. Study as a whole: The United States, Italy and Spain provided the acute and convalescent COVID-19 samples. PBMCs, B-cell-depleted T cells, or T cells were the source of the cDNA or gDNA that made up the material.

V is TRBV7-8 and J is TRBJ1-1; TRBD1 might be the D (6 bases). The sequenced sample consisted of peripheral blood. The receptor was isolated from a man aged 60 to 69 with acute or convalescent COVID-19. CDR3 in DNA: TGTGCCAGCAGCCCCCTGCCGGGGGGCATGAACACTGAAGCTTTCTTT. Its translation is CASSPLPGGMNTEAFF.